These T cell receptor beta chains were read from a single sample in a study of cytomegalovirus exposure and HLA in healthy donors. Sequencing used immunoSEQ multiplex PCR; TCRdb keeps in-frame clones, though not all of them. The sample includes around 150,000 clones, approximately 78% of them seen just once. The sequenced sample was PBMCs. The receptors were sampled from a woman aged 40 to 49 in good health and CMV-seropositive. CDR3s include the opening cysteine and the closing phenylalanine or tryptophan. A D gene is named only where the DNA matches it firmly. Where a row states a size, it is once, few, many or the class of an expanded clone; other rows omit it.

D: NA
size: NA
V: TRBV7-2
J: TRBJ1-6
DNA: TGTGCCAGCAGCTTAGATACGGTCCGGGGTTCACCCCTCCACTTT
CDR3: CASSLDTVRGSPLHF

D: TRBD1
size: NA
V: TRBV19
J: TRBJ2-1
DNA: TGTGCCAGTGCCGGGACAGGGTGGGTCGAGCAGTTCTTC
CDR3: CASAGTGWVEQFF

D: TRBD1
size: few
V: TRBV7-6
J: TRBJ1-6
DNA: TGTGCCAGCAGCTTAAATCAGGGGGCCGATTCACCCCTCCACTTT
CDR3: CASSLNQGADSPLHF

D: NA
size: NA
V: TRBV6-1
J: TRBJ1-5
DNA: TGTGCCAGCAGTGAAGTCAACCCGACTTATAGCAATCAGCCCCAGCATTTT
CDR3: CASSEVNPTYSNQPQHF

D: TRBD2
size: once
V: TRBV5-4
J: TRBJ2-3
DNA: TGTGCCAGCAGCTCTTCTAGCGGGGGCCTCACAGATACGCAGTATTTT
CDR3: CASSSSSGGLTDTQYF

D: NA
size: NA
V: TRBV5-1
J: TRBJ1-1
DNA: TGCGCCAGCAGCTTGGAGCAGAACACTGAAGCTTTCTTT
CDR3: CASSLEQNTEAFF

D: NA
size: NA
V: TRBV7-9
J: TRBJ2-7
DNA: TGTGCCAGCAGCTTAGCGTCCAGGGCCTACGAGCAGTACTTC
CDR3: CASSLASRAYEQYF

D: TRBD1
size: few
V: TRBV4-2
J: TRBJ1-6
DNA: TGTGCCAGCAGCCAAGCCCCGACAGGGTGGAATTCACCCCTCCACTTT
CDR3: CASSQAPTGWNSPLHF

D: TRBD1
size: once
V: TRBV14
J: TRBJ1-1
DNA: TGTGCCAGCAGCCAAGCCGCGACAGGGGTCGCTTTCTTT
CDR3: CASSQAATGVAFF

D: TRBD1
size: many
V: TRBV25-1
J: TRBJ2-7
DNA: TGTGCCAGCTCACAAGCCCCGGGACAGAGTTACGAGCAGTACTTC
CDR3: CASSQAPGQSYEQYF

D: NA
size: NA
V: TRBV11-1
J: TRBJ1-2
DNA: TGTGCCAGCAGCCGAAGCGGTGTGGGTCTCTATGGCTACACCTTC
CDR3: CASSRSGVGLYGYTF

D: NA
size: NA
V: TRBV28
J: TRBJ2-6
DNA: TGTGCCAGCAGCTCTCTTAGCTTTGGGGCCAACGTCCTGACTTTC
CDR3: CASSSLSFGANVLTF

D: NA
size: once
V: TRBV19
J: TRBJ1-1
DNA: TGTGCCAGTAGTGCGGGTTACACTGAAGCTTTCTTT
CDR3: CASSAGYTEAFF

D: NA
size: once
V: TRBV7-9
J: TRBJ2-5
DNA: TGTGCCAGCAGCTTAGCGCTTAGAGGAGAGACCCAGTACTTC
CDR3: CASSLALRGETQYF

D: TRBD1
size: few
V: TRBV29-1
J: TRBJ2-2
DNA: TGCAGCGTTGAGGAGGCAGGGGGCAATACCGGGGAGCTGTTTTTT
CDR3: CSVEEAGGNTGELFF

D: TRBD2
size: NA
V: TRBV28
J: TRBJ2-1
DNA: TGTGCCAGCAGTTCCCTAGCGGGAGGGATTTCCTACAATGAGCAGTTCTTC
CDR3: CASSSLAGGISYNEQFF

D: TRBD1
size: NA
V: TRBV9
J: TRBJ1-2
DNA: TGTGCCAGCAGCGTCGGGACAGACTATGGCTACACCTTC
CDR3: CASSVGTDYGYTF

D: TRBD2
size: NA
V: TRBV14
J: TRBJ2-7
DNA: TGTGCCAGCAGCTCGGTAGCGGGGTCCTACGAGCAGTACTTC
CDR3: CASSSVAGSYEQYF

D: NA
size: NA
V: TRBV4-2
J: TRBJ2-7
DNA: TGTGCCAGCAGCCATCCCTCTGGACAGAGCTCCTACGAGCAGTACTTC
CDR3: CASSHPSGQSSYEQYF

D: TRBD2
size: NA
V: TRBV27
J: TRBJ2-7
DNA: TGTGCCAGCAGTCCAGCGGGCGGGAGAGAGGACTTC
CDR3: CASSPAGGREDF

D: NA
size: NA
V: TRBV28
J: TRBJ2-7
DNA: TGTGCCAGCAGTTTAGGGCCCCCTAAACCGAGCTCCTACGAGCAGTACTTC
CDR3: CASSLGPPKPSSYEQYF

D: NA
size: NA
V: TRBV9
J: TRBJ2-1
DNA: TGTGCCAGCAGCCCCCCGTCGAATGAGCAGTTCTTC
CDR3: CASSPPSNEQFF

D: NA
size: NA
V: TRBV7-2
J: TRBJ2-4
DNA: TGTGCCAGCAGCTTAGCGACGAGGGATTGGAAAAACATTCAGTACTTC
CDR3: CASSLATRDWKNIQYF

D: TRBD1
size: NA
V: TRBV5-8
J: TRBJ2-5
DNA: TGTGCCAGCAGCAAAGTGGGACAGGGAGAGACCCAGTACTTC
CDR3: CASSKVGQGETQYF

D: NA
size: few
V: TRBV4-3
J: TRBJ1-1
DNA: TGCGCCAGCAGCCAAGGTCCCGGACAGAACACTGAAGCTTTCTTT
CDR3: CASSQGPGQNTEAFF

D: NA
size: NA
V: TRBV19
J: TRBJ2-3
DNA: TGTGCCAGTAGTATTGGCGGTAGCACAGATACGCAGTATTTT
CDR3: CASSIGGSTDTQYF

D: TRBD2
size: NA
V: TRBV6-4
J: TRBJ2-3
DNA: TGTGCCAGCAGACCTACCGGGACTAGCGGGTCGCAGTATTTT
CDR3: CASRPTGTSGSQYF

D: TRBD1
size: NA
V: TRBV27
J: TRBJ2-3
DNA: TGTGCCAGCAGAGATCCCCGGGACAGGGAGTTCGATACGCAGTATTTT
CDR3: CASRDPRDREFDTQYF

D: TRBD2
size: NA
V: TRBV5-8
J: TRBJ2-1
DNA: TGTGCCAGCAGCCGATCAGGTGGCGGGGGGCGGGGGAGTGAGCAGTTCTTC
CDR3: CASSRSGGGGRGSEQFF

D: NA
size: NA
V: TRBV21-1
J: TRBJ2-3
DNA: TGTGCCACCCCAGACCGACTCTCGGCAGATACGCAGTATTTT
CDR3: CATPDRLSADTQYF

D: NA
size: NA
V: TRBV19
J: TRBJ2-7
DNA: TGTGCCAGTAGTATGGACACCATCAAGCGCGAGCAGTACTTC
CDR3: CASSMDTIKREQYF

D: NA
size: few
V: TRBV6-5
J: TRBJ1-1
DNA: TGTGCCATCAAAAGGGAGGTCGGCGCTGAAGCTTTCTTT
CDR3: CAIKREVGAEAFF

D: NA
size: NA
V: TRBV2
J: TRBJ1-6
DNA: TGTGCCAGCAGTGAAGCGCCACCGGGTAATTCACCCCTCCACTTT
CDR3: CASSEAPPGNSPLHF

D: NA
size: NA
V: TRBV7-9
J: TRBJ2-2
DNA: TGTGCCAGCAGCTTGGACACGAACACCGGGGAGCTGTTTTTT
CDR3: CASSLDTNTGELFF

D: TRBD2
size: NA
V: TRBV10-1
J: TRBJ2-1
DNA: TGCGCCAGCAGATCCGGGACTAGCGAGGGCACCTACAATGAGCAGTTCTTC
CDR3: CASRSGTSEGTYNEQFF

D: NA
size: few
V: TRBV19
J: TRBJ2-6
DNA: TGTGCCAGTACCTCTACTGGGGCAGGGGCCAACGTCCTGACTTTC
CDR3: CASTSTGAGANVLTF

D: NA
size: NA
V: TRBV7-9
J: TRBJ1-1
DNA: TGTGCCAGCAGTCGTAGTTGGGGAGTAAACACTGAAGCTTTCTTT
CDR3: CASSRSWGVNTEAFF

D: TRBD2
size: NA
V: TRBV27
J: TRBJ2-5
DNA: TGTGCCAGTACCCCGACTAGCGGGCAAGAGACCCAGTACTTC
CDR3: CASTPTSGQETQYF

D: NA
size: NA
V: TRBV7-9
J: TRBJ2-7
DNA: TGTGCCAGCAGCTCAGGTGGGGCTGTGTACGAGCAGTACTTC
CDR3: CASSSGGAVYEQYF

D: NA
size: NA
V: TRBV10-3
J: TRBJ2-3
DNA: TGTGCCATCTCCCGCGACAGCTCCACAGATACGCAGTATTTT
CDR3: CAISRDSSTDTQYF

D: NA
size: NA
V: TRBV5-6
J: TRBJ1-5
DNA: TGTGCCAGCAGCTCGGGTTTTAGCAATCAGCCCCAGCATTTT
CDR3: CASSSGFSNQPQHF